A single sample gave rise to the 12 T cell receptor beta chains below, sequenced in a study of T cell responses to AZD1222 COVID-19 vaccine. The repertoire was sequenced with immunoSEQ multiplex PCR; TCRdb's copy has only in-frame clones and lacks some. The table records roughly 110,000 clones, more than 70% of them present only once. The material sequenced was peripheral blood, taken on day 0 of AZD1222 vaccination. Receptors originate from an adult in good health.

The J gene is TRBJ2-3, the V gene TRBV28, with D tentatively TRBD2 (7 bases). Per the germline V gene, CDR1 is MDHEN and CDR2 is SYDVKM. The CDR3 spans 19 residues. V lost 6 bases to trimming and J lost 1 base, with 26 bases between them. Here the CDR3 DNA reads TGTGCCAGCAGCTCTTGGGGGGGCGCATCGGGGTTCGGCACAGATACGCAGTATTTT. Amino acid sequence: CASSSWGGASGFGTDTQYF.

This sequence joins TRBV28 and TRBJ1-1; no firm D call. CDR1 is MDHEN, CDR2 SYDVKM, per germline. Trimming removed 4 bases from V and 0 bases from J, with 15 bases in between. The CDR3 is 16 residues long. CDR3 in amino acids: CASSSPRLSMNTEAFF. The CDR3 nucleotides are TGTGCCAGCAGTTCCCCGAGGCTAAGTATGAACACTGAAGCTTTCTTT. Complete variable domain (other parts from reference TRBV28 and TRBJ1-1): DVKVTQSSRYLVKRTGEKVFLECVQDMDHENMFWYRQDPGLGLRLIYFSYDVKMKEKGDIPEGYSVSREKKERFSLILESASTNQTSMYLCASSSPRLSMNTEAFFGQGTRLTVV.

The rearrangement links TRBV19 to TRBJ1-5; no definite D call. The V gene lost 5 bases and the J gene lost 1 base, with 15 bases spanning the gap. Looked up from germline, CDR1 is LNHDA and CDR2 is SQIVND (reference sequence). CDR3 length: 16 amino acids. The CDR3 DNA follows: TGTGCCAGTAGTCACCTGGGGTCAAAAAGCAATCAGCCCCAGCATTTT. Amino acid sequence: CASSHLGSKSNQPQHF.

This rearrangement joins TRBV12-3 or TRBV12-4 to TRBJ1-6; D is undetermined. The CDR3 runs 13 residues. V lost 5 bases and J 4 bases, leaving 6 bases between the germline ends. CDR3 nucleotides: TGTGCCAGCAGTGATTTATATAATTCACCCCTCCACTTT. Translated: CASSDLYNSPLHF.

The chain joins TRBV18 to TRBJ2-2, with 7 bases that match TRBD1. V lost 0 bases, J lost 6 bases, and 10 bases stayed unmatched. CDR3 length: 17 residues. Germline V gives CDR1 KGHSH, CDR2 LQKENI. The CDR3 DNA reads TGTGCCAGCTCACCACCCCTGTCGCCAACAGGGGCCGGGGAGCTGTTTTTT. This gives the protein CASSPPLSPTGAGELFF.

This clone was seen once. The V and J genes are TRBV15 and TRBJ1-3; 11 bases line up with TRBD1. Germline V gene lookup returns CDR1 LNHNV and CDR2 YYDKDF (reference sequence). V was clipped by 1 base and J by 0 bases; unmatched bases: 8. CDR3 length: 19 residues. The CDR3 DNA sequence: TGTGCCACCAGCAGAGGCGGGAGGACAGGGGGCTTCTCTGGAAACACCATATATTTT. Its translation is CATSRGGRTGGFSGNTIYF.

The V gene is TRBV5-1, the J gene TRBJ1-1; no clear D. The CDR3 spans 16 residues. The germline V and J ends were trimmed by 0 bases and 1 base, with 13 bases remaining between them. The V gene's germline CDR1 is SGHRS and CDR2 YFSETQ. The CDR3 spells CASSLDDLAENTEAFF. The CDR3 nucleotides read TGCGCCAGCAGCTTGGACGATTTGGCCGAGAACACTGAAGCTTTCTTT.

The gene calls are TRBV28 and TRBJ1-1; D unresolved. In germline, CDR1 is MDHEN, CDR2 SYDVKM. V was cut by 7 bases and J by 0 bases, with 9 bases left in between. The CDR3 is 13 residues long. The CDR3: CASIRPLNTEAFF. The CDR3, as DNA: TGTGCCAGCATCCGCCCCTTGAACACTGAAGCTTTCTTT.

This sequence joins TRBV9 and TRBJ2-5, with 8 bases lining up with TRBD2. This CDR3 region has 15 residues. V lost 1 base, J lost 4 bases, and 6 bases stayed unmatched. Per the germline V gene, CDR1 is SGDLS and CDR2 is YYNGEE. CDR3 bases: TGTGCCAGCAGCGTAAATAACGGGAGGGGAGAGACCCAGTACTTC. It codes for CASSVNNGRGETQYF.

The gene calls are TRBV24-1 and TRBJ2-7, with D perhaps TRBD1 or TRBD2 (5 bases each). The V end was cut by 8 bases, the J end by 5 bases, with 21 bases between. The length of the CDR3 is 15 residues. Germline V gene sequence: CDR1 KGHDR, CDR2 SFDVKD. The CDR3 nucleotides read TGTGCCACCATCACGAAGAGGGACGGACACAACGAGCAGTACTTC. This codes for CATITKRDGHNEQYF.

V usage is TRBV18 and J usage is TRBJ2-2; 8 positions agree with TRBD1. The germline V gene has CDR1 KGHSH and CDR2 LQKENI. This CDR3 spans 13 amino acids. With V trimmed by 3 bases and J by 6 bases, 0 bases remained unmatched. The CDR3 coding sequence is TGTGCCAGCTCACCGACAGGGGCCGGGGAGCTGTTTTTT. Its translation is CASSPTGAGELFF.

The CDR3 bases are TGTGCTAGTGGTTCCTACGCCACTTGGGCTAGCAATCAGCCCCAGCATTTT. It translates to CASGSYATWASNQPQHF. The genes are TRBV12-5 and TRBJ1-5, with unresolved D. V was cut by 4 bases and J by 0 bases, with 16 bases left in between. Germline V lookup: CDR1 LGHNT, CDR2 FRNRAP. The CDR3 spans 17 residues.